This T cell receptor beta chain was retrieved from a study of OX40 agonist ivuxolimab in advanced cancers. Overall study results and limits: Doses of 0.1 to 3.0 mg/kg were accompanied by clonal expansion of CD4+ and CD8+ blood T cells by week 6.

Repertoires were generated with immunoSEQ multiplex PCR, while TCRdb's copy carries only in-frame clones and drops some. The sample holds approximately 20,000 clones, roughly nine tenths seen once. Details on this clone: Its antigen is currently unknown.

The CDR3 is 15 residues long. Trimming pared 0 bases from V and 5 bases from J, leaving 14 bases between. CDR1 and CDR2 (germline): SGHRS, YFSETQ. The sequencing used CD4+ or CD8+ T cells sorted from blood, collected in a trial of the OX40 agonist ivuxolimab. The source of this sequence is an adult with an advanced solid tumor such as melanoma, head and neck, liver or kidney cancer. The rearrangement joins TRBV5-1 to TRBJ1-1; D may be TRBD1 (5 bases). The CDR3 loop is CASSLAGQGWTEAFF. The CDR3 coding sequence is TGCGCCAGCAGCTTGGCCGGGCAGGGTTGGACTGAAGCTTTCTTT.